Below are 21 T cell receptor beta chains sequenced from a single sample in a study of T cell responses to AZD1222 COVID-19 vaccine. TCRdb's table, derived via immunoSEQ multiplex PCR, lists solely in-frame clones and lacks some. Among about 120,000 clones, 70% to 90% were seen once, and the ten largest hold just under 9.5%. The sample consisted of peripheral blood, taken on day 0 of AZD1222 vaccination. These receptors originate from an adult in good health.

The sample holds one count of this clone. The chain combines TRBV9 with TRBJ1-2, with a possible D match to TRBD1 (6 bases). The CDR3 totals 14 residues. Trimming cost V 0 bases and J 7 bases, with 13 bases left between them. Germline-derived CDR1 and CDR2 are SGDLS and YYNGEE. CDR3 sequence (DNA): TGTGCCAGCAGCGTAGGGGGGGCAAATGGTGGCTACACCTTC. It specifies CASSVGGANGGYTF.

The chain uses TRBV21-1 and TRBJ1-5; no DNA check was done on the table's D call, TRBD1. TRBV21-1 is deemed a pseudogene. This CDR3 spans 13 amino acids. The CDR3 reads CASSTERTQPQHF. CDR3 sequence (DNA): TGTGCCAGCAGTACAGAGAGAACTCAGCCCCAGCATTTT.

The rearrangement uses TRBV7-2 and TRBJ1-6; 10 nucleotides align to TRBD1. The CDR3 runs 14 residues. With 4 bases clipped from V and 10 bases from J, the junction kept 4 bases outside the gene matches. Germline V gene data show CDR1 as SGHTA and CDR2 as FQGNSA. DNA of the CDR3: TGTGCCAGCAGCTCGACAGGGGGCACCTCACCCCTCCACTTT. It translates to CASSSTGGTSPLHF.

The chain carries TRBV28 and TRBJ2-7; tentatively, D is TRBD2 (5 bases). Germline V lookup: CDR1 MDHEN, CDR2 SYDVKM. V was shortened by 2 bases and J by 5 bases, with 10 bases between the two germline ends. The CDR3 loop spans 13 amino acids. The CDR3 region is CASSLEGVHEQYF. CDR3 DNA sequence: TGTGCCAGCAGTTTAGAGGGTGTCCACGAGCAGTACTTC.

This clone was counted only a few times. J is TRBJ1-2 and V is TRBV4-1, with D hard to call. The CDR3 contains 15 residues. The V gene lost 1 base and the J gene lost 6 bases, with 15 bases spanning the gap. From germline, CDR1 is MGHRA and CDR2 YSYEKL. The CDR3: CASSQVPGISDGYTF. Written as DNA, the CDR3 is TGCGCCAGCAGCCAAGTTCCCGGAATTTCAGATGGCTACACCTTC.

The DNA for the CDR3 is TGCGCCAGCAGCCAAGAACGTATAAACTATGGCTACACCTTC. It translates to CASSQERINYGYTF. V is TRBV4-1 and J is TRBJ1-2, with D uncertain. The ends were cut back, 0 bases at V and 2 bases at J, with 7 bases in the middle. The CDR3 covers 14 residues. Germline assignment: CDR1 MGHRA and CDR2 YSYEKL.

The V call is TRBV9, the J call TRBJ1-4; D is possibly TRBD1 (6 bases). V was clipped by 2 bases and J by 0 bases, with 11 bases between them. Germline lookup yields CDR1 SGDLS and CDR2 YYNGEE. The CDR3 has 16 residues. The CDR3, as DNA: TGTGCCAGCAGCGTCGGGACATCCACAACTAATGAAAAACTGTTTTTT. Protein product: CASSVGTSTTNEKLFF.

V is TRBV5-1 and J is TRBJ2-5, with a weak D call TRBD1 (6 bases). The CDR3 spans 15 residues. The V end was cut by 1 base, the J end by 2 bases, with 12 bases between. CDR1 and CDR2 (germline): SGHRS, YFSETQ. CDR3 bases: TGCGCCAGCAGCTTGTTGGGGGCGTCTCAAGAGACCCAGTACTTC. This encodes CASSLLGASQETQYF.

This chain links TRBV6-2 or TRBV6-3 with TRBJ2-7, with 8 bases identical to TRBD1. V shed 5 bases and J 2 bases; nucleotides not matched to a gene: 2. Germline V gene lookup returns CDR1 MNHEY and CDR2 SVGEGT. CDR3 length: 13 amino acids. This CDR3 is CASSPDRAYEQYF. The CDR3 bases are TGTGCCAGCAGTCCGGACAGGGCCTACGAGCAGTACTTC.

This rearrangement joins TRBV19 to TRBJ1-1; no reliable D call. The germline V gene encodes CDR1 LNHDA and CDR2 SQIVND (reference sequence). V was cut by 1 base and J by 0 bases, with 15 bases left in between. This CDR3 has 17 amino acids. In DNA, the CDR3 is TGTGCCAGTAGTATAGGTCGGGGAAGGAGAGTGAACACTGAAGCTTTCTTT. It yields the protein CASSIGRGRRVNTEAFF.

This rearrangement joins TRBV30 to TRBJ1-2, with D possibly matching TRBD1 (6 bases). The V and J ends lost 3 bases and 3 bases respectively, with 11 bases between them. CDR1 is GTSNPN and CDR2 is SVGIG in the germline V gene (reference sequence). This CDR3 spans 13 amino acids. DNA of the CDR3: TGTGCCTGGAGCACCGGACAGTACTATGGCTACACCTTC. It specifies CAWSTGQYYGYTF. The entire variable domain, with the rest obtained from reference TRBV30 and TRBJ1-2, is as follows: SQTIHQWPATLVQPVGSPLSLECTVEGTSNPNLYWYRQAAGRGLQLLFYSVGIGQISSEVPQNLSASRPQDRQFILSSKKLLLSDSGFYLCAWSTGQYYGYTFGSGTRLTVV.

J is TRBJ1-1 and V is TRBV5-1; weak D call: TRBD1 (5 bases). The CDR3 has 12 residues. Trimming took off 1 base at V and 8 bases at J, with 9 bases between the two ends. Germline V gene sequence: CDR1 SGHRS, CDR2 YFSETQ. CDR3 residues: CASSLRDREAFF. The CDR3, as DNA: TGCGCCAGCAGCTTGAGAGACAGAGAAGCTTTCTTT.

The genes are TRBV6-5 and TRBJ2-7; D ambiguous. The CDR3 sequence is 15 residues long. Trimming took 4 bases from V and 2 from J, leaving 15 bases between them. Germline V gene lookup returns CDR1 MNHEY and CDR2 SVGAGI. The CDR3 reads CASSSRPMDPYEQYF. CDR3 nucleotides: TGTGCCAGCAGTTCCCGGCCCATGGACCCCTACGAGCAGTACTTC.

This clone was counted once. This CDR3 is CASSPRRGSYNEQFF. In DNA form, the CDR3 reads TGTGCCAGCAGCCCCAGGAGAGGCTCCTACAATGAGCAGTTCTTC. The V and J genes are TRBV7-3 and TRBJ2-1; D is uncertain. Deletions cut 5 bases from V and 0 bases from J, with 11 bases between. Germline V gives CDR1 SGHTA, CDR2 FQGTGA. CDR3 size: 15 residues.

This clone was detected a few times. V and J are TRBV7-3 and TRBJ2-7, with D uncertain. Germline assignment: CDR1 SGHTA and CDR2 FQGTGA. This CDR3 is 14 amino acids long. V was shortened by 6 bases and J by 3 bases, with 15 bases between the two germline ends. In DNA form, the CDR3 reads TGTGCCAGCAGGGTCCCAGGTTCATTCTACGAGCAGTACTTC. Its protein product is CASRVPGSFYEQYF.

There are a few counts of this clone. This chain links TRBV24-1 with TRBJ2-5; 7 bases match TRBD1. This CDR3 has 17 residues. The ends lost 0 bases at V and 1 base at J; junction bases unmatched: 7. The germline gives CDR1 KGHDR, CDR2 SFDVKD. CDR3 protein: CATSDLLDGTAQETQYF. In DNA, the CDR3 is TGTGCCACCAGTGATTTGCTGGACGGGACAGCCCAAGAGACCCAGTACTTC.

The chain links TRBV11-3 to TRBJ2-6, with 9 bases aligning to TRBD2. Per germline, CDR1 SGHNT and CDR2 YENEEA. The CDR3 has 18 residues. V lost 4 bases and J lost 3; bases outside the gene matches: 10. CDR3 in DNA: TGTGCCAGCAGCTCCCCGGGACTAGCTACAAGTGGGGCCAACGTCCTGACTTTC. Translating it yields CASSSPGLATSGANVLTF.

This sequence joins TRBV20-1 and TRBJ2-7; no clear D gene. The ends were cut back, 2 bases at V and 4 bases at J, with 3 bases in the middle. The CDR3 is 10 amino acids. From germline, CDR1 is DFQATT and CDR2 SNEGSKA (reference sequence). The CDR3 spells CSARTYEQYF. CDR3 nucleotide sequence: TGCAGTGCTAGAACGTACGAGCAGTACTTC.

The chain combines TRBV5-8 with TRBJ2-5, with unresolved D. The CDR3 extends over 14 amino acids. Trimming removed 4 bases at V and 1 base at J, with 11 bases between. The V gene's germline CDR1 is SGHTS and CDR2 YDEGEE. The CDR3 bases are TGTGCCAGCAGCCCCCTCGGCACCCAAGAGACCCAGTACTTC. Encoded protein: CASSPLGTQETQYF.

The chain is built from TRBV6-5 and TRBJ1-1; TRBD1 aligns across 7 bases. This CDR3 comprises 15 residues. In germline, CDR1 is MNHEY, CDR2 SVGAGI. The J segment lost 3 bases and the V segment lost 3 bases, leaving 7 bases of the junction unmatched. CDR3 nucleotide sequence: TGTGCCAGCAGTTATAGAGACAGGGCGTACACTGAAGCTTTCTTT. This codes for CASSYRDRAYTEAFF.

The chain carries TRBV25-1 and TRBJ2-6; D is undetermined. Germline CDR1 is MGHDK and CDR2 is SYGVNS. Trimming stripped 5 bases from V and 0 bases from J, with 11 bases between. The CDR3 totals 16 residues. The CDR3 region is CASSSTSFSGANVLTF. The CDR3, as DNA: TGTGCCAGCAGTTCTACTTCGTTCTCTGGGGCCAACGTCCTGACTTTC.